These 22 T cell receptor beta chains originate from one sample sequenced in a study of T cell responses to AZD1222 COVID-19 vaccine. TCRdb's copy holds only in-frame clones and misses some; the assay was immunoSEQ multiplex PCR. Among some 120,000 clones, around 91% were seen once, and the ten largest hold roughly 1.4%. The source material was peripheral blood, sampled 28 days after the second AZD1222 dose. Source of these receptors: an adult who received the AZD1222 COVID-19 vaccine.

The rearrangement joins TRBV12-3 or TRBV12-4 to TRBJ2-7; D is undetermined. The CDR3 is 13 amino acids. Trimming pared 6 bases from V and 2 bases from J, leaving 11 bases between. The CDR3 protein is CASRKTGPYEQYF. In DNA form, the CDR3 reads TGTGCCAGCAGGAAGACGGGTCCCTACGAGCAGTACTTC.

V is TRBV5-1 and J is TRBJ2-3; 8 bases align to TRBD1. The germline gives CDR1 SGHRS, CDR2 YFSETQ. Trimming took 3 bases from V and 2 from J; bases not matched to a gene: 5. The CDR3 is made up of 15 amino acids. CDR3 nucleotide sequence: TGCGCCAGCAGCTACAGACAGGGGACCACAGATACGCAGTATTTT. Residues: CASSYRQGTTDTQYF.

The chain carries TRBV28 and TRBJ1-5; D is unclear. V was shortened by 4 bases and J by 1 base, with 8 bases between the two germline ends. Germline V gene lookup returns CDR1 MDHEN and CDR2 SYDVKM. This CDR3 is built from 14 residues. CDR3 sequence: CASSSRVSNQPQHF. The DNA for the CDR3 is TGTGCCAGCAGTTCGAGGGTGAGCAATCAGCCCCAGCATTTT.

This clone showed up just a few times. This chain links TRBV7-2 with TRBJ2-2; D gene unclear. Per germline, CDR1 SGHTA and CDR2 FQGNSA. The V end lost 1 base, the J end lost 5 bases, and 8 bases lay between the germline ends. The CDR3 spans 14 residues. CDR3 residues: CASSLGVLTGELFF. The CDR3 bases are TGTGCCAGCAGCTTAGGAGTGTTAACCGGGGAGCTGTTTTTT.

The rearrangement links TRBV5-4 to TRBJ1-4; D gene ambiguous. Trimming stripped 2 bases from V and 0 bases from J, with 5 bases between. The germline gives CDR1 SGHNT, CDR2 YYREEE (reference sequence). The CDR3 runs to 14 residues. The CDR3 DNA follows: TGTGCCAGCAGCTTAACTGCAACTAATGAAAAACTGTTTTTT. It specifies CASSLTATNEKLFF.

This clone has just a few counts. V and J are TRBV3-1 (or the pseudogene TRBV3-2) and TRBJ1-1, with TRBD1 matching over 8 bases. Germline loops: CDR1 LGHDT, CDR2 YNNKEL (reference sequence). This CDR3 comprises 14 residues. V trimming: 4 bases; J trimming: 5 bases; junction bases outside the gene matches: 6. The CDR3 here is CASSPTRDRTEAFF. In DNA, the CDR3 is TGTGCCAGCAGCCCTACCCGGGACAGGACTGAAGCTTTCTTT.

V usage is TRBV25-1 and J usage is TRBJ2-3, with D uncertain. This CDR3 spans 12 amino acids. V was trimmed by 0 bases and J by 2 bases, leaving 0 bases between them. CDR1 and CDR2 (germline): MGHDK, SYGVNS. The CDR3 protein is CASSEYTDTQYF. In DNA form, the CDR3 reads TGTGCCAGCAGTGAATACACAGATACGCAGTATTTT.

V is TRBV9 and J is TRBJ2-1; 8 bases fit TRBD2. The germline CDR1 and CDR2 sequences are SGDLS and YYNGEE. The CDR3 is 14 amino acids. V gave up 0 bases and J gave up 5 bases; unmatched junction bases: 1. CDR3 nucleotides: TGTGCCAGCAGCGTAGTGGGACTAGACAATGAGCAGTTCTTC. It yields the protein CASSVVGLDNEQFF.

DNA of the CDR3: TGTGCCAGACAATGGGGCCGGGGGTCCTACAATGAGCAGTTCTTC. This codes for CARQWGRGSYNEQFF. The rearrangement links TRBV2 to TRBJ2-1; weak D call: TRBD2 (6 bases). CDR1 is SNHLY, CDR2 FYNNEI, per germline. V was trimmed by 9 bases and J by 1 base, leaving 16 bases between them. This CDR3 has 15 amino acids.

The V and J genes are TRBV6-4 and TRBJ1-6, with D perhaps matching TRBD1 (5 bases). CDR3 size: 14 residues. Trimming shortened V by 7 bases and J by 7 bases, and 14 bases separated the two germline ends. The V gene's germline CDR1 is MRHNA and CDR2 SNTAGT. Written as DNA, the CDR3 is TGTGCCAGCATCCTTCGACAGAAGAATTCACCCCTCCACTTT. This translates into CASILRQKNSPLHF.

CDR3 sequence reads: CASSLRVTSGSYNEQFF. The DNA for the CDR3 is TGTGCCAGCAGCCTACGAGTTACTAGCGGGAGTTACAATGAGCAGTTCTTC. The rearrangement joins TRBV4-2 to TRBJ2-1; 11 bases map to TRBD2. The germline gives CDR1 LGHNA, CDR2 YNFKEQ. The J segment lost 4 bases and the V segment lost 4 bases, leaving 9 bases of the junction unmatched. There are 17 residues in the CDR3.

The chain recombines TRBV11-2 with TRBJ1-4; 10 bases fit TRBD1. Germline loops: CDR1 SGHAT, CDR2 FQNNGV. CDR3 length: 14 amino acids. The trim removed 4 bases at V and 9 bases at J, leaving 5 bases unmatched. CDR3 DNA: TGTGCCAGCAGCTGGGACAGGGGTTTTAAAAAACTGTTTTTT. It specifies CASSWDRGFKKLFF.

The V and J genes are TRBV6-5 and TRBJ2-3; 8 bases are a match to TRBD1. Germline CDR1 is MNHEY and CDR2 is SVGAGI. Trimming took 6 bases from V and 2 from J; bases not matched to a gene: 1. This CDR3 has 13 residues. In DNA form, the CDR3 reads TGTGCCAGCAGGACAGGGGACACAGATACGCAGTATTTT. This codes for CASRTGDTDTQYF.

The genes are TRBV30 and TRBJ1-2, with 8 bases aligning to TRBD1. Germline V gene sequence: CDR1 GTSNPN, CDR2 SVGIG (reference sequence). The CDR3 totals 14 residues. Losses at the gene ends were 0 bases for V and 6 bases for J; bases not matched to a gene: 6. CDR3 loop: CAWSVQLQGDGYTF. The CDR3 coding sequence is TGTGCCTGGAGTGTACAGTTACAGGGGGATGGCTACACCTTC.

V and J are TRBV30 and TRBJ2-1; D not resolved. The germline V and J ends were trimmed by 3 bases and 8 bases, with 8 bases remaining between them. The CDR3 spans 11 residues. The V gene's germline CDR1 is GTSNPN and CDR2 SVGIG (reference sequence). Here the CDR3 DNA reads TGTGCCTGGAGCAGAGTCGATGAGCAGTTCTTC. Protein sequence: CAWSRVDEQFF.

The CDR3 loop reads CASSMGEGWTEAFF. The CDR3 DNA sequence: TGTGCCAGCAGTATGGGTGAAGGGTGGACTGAAGCTTTCTTT. The chain employs TRBV6-2 or TRBV6-3 and TRBJ1-1; no definite D call. The CDR3 spans 14 residues. V was shortened by 5 bases and J by 5 bases, with 15 bases between the two germline ends. Germline V gene sequence: CDR1 MNHEY, CDR2 SVGEGT.

The rearrangement joins TRBV27 to TRBJ2-7; 10 nucleotides line up with TRBD2. This CDR3 contains 15 residues. V lost 4 bases to trimming and J lost 3 bases; unmatched junction nucleotides: 6. Per germline, CDR1 MNHEY and CDR2 SMNVEV (reference sequence). CDR3 residues: CASSYRLAGNYEQYF. The CDR3 DNA follows: TGTGCCAGCAGTTATCGACTAGCGGGTAACTACGAGCAGTACTTC.

V usage is TRBV9 and J usage is TRBJ2-1, with D possibly TRBD2 on 6 matching bases. The CDR3 consists of 19 residues. Between the trimmed V and J ends, which lost 4 bases and 0 bases, there was a span of 23 bases. The V gene's germline CDR1 is SGDLS and CDR2 YYNGEE. The CDR3 protein is CASSSPGYSRESSYNEQFF. In DNA, the CDR3 is TGTGCCAGCAGCTCACCAGGATACTCGCGGGAAAGCTCCTACAATGAGCAGTTCTTC.

The chain employs TRBV28 and TRBJ1-1, with 10 bases matching TRBD1. V was pared by 5 bases and J by 1 base, with 19 bases of the junction left unmatched. This CDR3 is built from 20 residues. Germline CDR1 MDHEN, CDR2 SYDVKM. CDR3 sequence (DNA): TGTGCCAGCAGTCATTTTAAACCCGGGACAGGGGTGGATAGGAACACTGAAGCTTTCTTT. Its translation: CASSHFKPGTGVDRNTEAFF.

This chain joins TRBV12-3 or TRBV12-4 and TRBJ1-2; D is unresolved. The V gene lost 5 bases and the J gene lost 6 bases, with 13 bases spanning the gap. The length of the CDR3 is 13 residues. CDR3 residues: CASSGTDGDGYTF. The CDR3 DNA reads TGTGCCAGCAGTGGAACGGACGGAGATGGCTACACCTTC.

The rearrangement uses TRBV27 and TRBJ2-7; D gene unclear. The CDR3 contains 14 residues. Germline-derived CDR1 and CDR2 are MNHEY and SMNVEV (reference sequence). Trimming cost V 3 bases and J 0 bases, with 9 bases left between them. This CDR3 is CASSFARSSYEQYF. Here the CDR3 DNA reads TGTGCCAGCAGTTTCGCGAGGAGCTCCTACGAGCAGTACTTC.

V usage is TRBV19 and J usage is TRBJ1-5; tentatively, D is TRBD1 (5 bases). Looked up from germline, CDR1 is LNHDA and CDR2 is SQIVND (reference sequence). There are 14 residues in the CDR3. Trimming shortened V by 5 bases and J by 7 bases, and 15 bases separated the two germline ends. For the CDR3, the DNA is TGTGCCAGTAGTCGACGCCAGGGCGAACAGCCCCAGCATTTT. Translation: CASSRRQGEQPQHF.